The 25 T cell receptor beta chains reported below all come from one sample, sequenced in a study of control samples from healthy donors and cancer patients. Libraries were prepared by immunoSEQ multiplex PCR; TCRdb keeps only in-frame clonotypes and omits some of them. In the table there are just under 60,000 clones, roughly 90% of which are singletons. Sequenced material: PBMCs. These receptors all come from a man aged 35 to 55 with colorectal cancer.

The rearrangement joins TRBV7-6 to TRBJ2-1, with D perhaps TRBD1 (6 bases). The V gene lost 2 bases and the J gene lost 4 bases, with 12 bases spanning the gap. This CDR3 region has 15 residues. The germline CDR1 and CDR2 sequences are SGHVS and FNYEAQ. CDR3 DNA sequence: TGTGCCAGCAGCTTAAGTCCTACAGGGTACAATGAGCAGTTCTTC. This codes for CASSLSPTGYNEQFF.

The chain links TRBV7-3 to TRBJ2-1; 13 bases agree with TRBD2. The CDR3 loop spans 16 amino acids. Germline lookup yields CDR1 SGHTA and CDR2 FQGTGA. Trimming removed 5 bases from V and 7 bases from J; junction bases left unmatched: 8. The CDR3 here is CASSELGTSGVNEQFF. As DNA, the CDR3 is TGTGCCAGCAGCGAACTTGGGACTAGCGGGGTAAATGAGCAGTTCTTC.

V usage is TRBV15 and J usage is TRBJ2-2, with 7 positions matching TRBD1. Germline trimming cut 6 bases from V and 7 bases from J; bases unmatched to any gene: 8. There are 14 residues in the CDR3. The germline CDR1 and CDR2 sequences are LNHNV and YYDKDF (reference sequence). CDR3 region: CATRERQGFGELFF. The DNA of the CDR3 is TGTGCCACCAGAGAAAGACAGGGTTTCGGGGAGCTGTTTTTT.

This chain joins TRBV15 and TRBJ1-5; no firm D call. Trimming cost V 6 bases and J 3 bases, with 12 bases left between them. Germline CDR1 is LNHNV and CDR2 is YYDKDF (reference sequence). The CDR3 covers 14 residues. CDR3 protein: CATRSTVYNQPQHF. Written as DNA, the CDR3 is TGTGCCACCAGGTCTACGGTATACAATCAGCCCCAGCATTTT. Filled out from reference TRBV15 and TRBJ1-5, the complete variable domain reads DAMVIQNPRYQVTQFGKPVTLSCSQTLNHNVMYWYQQKSSQAPKLLFHYYDKDFNNEADTPDNFQSRRPNTSFCFLDIRSPGLGDTAMYLCATRSTVYNQPQHFGDGTRLSIL.

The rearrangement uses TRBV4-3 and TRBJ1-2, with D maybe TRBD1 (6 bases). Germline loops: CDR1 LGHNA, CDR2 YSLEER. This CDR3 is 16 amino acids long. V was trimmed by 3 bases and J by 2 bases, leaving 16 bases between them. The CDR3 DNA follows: TGCGCCAGCAGCCAGAAGATGTCAGGGGACAACTATGGCTACACCTTC. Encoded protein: CASSQKMSGDNYGYTF.

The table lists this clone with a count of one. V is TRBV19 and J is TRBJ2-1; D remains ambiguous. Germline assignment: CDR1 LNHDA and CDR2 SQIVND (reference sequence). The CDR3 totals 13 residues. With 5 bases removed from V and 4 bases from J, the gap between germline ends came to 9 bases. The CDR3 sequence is CASSRTPYNEQFF. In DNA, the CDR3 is TGTGCCAGTAGTCGTACACCATACAATGAGCAGTTCTTC.

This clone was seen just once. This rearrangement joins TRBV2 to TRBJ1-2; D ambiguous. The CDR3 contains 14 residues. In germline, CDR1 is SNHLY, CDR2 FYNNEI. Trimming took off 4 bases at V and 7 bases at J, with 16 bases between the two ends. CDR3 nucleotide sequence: TGTGCCAGCAGTGGGACCACCCGGAGGTTTGGCTACACCTTC. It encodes CASSGTTRRFGYTF.

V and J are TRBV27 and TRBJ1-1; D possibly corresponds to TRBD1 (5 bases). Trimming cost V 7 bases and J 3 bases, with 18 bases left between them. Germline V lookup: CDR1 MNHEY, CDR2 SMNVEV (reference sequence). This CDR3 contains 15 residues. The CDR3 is CASTPQGMGHTEAFF. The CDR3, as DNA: TGTGCCAGCACCCCCCAGGGCATGGGCCACACTGAAGCTTTCTTT.

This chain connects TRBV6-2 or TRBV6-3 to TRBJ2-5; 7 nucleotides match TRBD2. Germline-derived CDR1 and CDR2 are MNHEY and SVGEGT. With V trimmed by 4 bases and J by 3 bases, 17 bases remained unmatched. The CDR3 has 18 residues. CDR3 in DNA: TGTGCCAGCAGTTCCCACTATGGGACTACAGTGGGGGAAGAGACCCAGTACTTC. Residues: CASSSHYGTTVGEETQYF.

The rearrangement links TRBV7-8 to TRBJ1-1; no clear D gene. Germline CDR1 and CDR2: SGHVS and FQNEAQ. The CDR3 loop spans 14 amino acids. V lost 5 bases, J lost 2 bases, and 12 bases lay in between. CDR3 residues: CASSIQVSNTEAFF. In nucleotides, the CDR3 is TGTGCCAGCAGCATCCAAGTTAGTAACACTGAAGCTTTCTTT.

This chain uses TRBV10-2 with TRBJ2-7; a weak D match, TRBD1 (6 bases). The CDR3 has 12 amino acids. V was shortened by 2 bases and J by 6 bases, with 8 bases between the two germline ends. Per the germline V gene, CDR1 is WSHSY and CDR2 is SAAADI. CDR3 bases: TGCGCCAGCAGTGAGGGACAGCGCGAGCAGTACTTC. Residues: CASSEGQREQYF.

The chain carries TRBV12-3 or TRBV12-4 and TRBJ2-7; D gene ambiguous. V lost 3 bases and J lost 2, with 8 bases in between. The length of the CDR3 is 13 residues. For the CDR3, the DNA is TGTGCCAGCAGTTTGGCCAGAACCTACGAGCAGTACTTC. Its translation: CASSLARTYEQYF.

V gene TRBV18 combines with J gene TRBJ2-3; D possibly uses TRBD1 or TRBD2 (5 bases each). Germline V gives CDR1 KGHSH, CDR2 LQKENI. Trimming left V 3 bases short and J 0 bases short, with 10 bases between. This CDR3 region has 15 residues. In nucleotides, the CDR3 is TGTGCCAGCTCACCCACCGGGGCGAGCACAGATACGCAGTATTTT. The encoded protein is CASSPTGASTDTQYF. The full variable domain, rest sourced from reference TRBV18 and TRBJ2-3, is NAGVMQNPRHLVRRRGQEARLRCSPMKGHSHVYWYRQLPEEGLKFMVYLQKENIIDESGMPKERFSAEFPKEGPSILRIQQVVRGDSAAYFCASSPTGASTDTQYFGPGTRLTVL.

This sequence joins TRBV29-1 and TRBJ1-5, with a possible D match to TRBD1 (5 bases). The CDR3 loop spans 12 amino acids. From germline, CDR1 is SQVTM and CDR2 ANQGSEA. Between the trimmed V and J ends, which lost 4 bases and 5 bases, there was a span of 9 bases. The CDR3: CSVGGVDQPQHF. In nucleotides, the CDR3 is TGCAGCGTTGGGGGGGTGGATCAGCCCCAGCATTTT.

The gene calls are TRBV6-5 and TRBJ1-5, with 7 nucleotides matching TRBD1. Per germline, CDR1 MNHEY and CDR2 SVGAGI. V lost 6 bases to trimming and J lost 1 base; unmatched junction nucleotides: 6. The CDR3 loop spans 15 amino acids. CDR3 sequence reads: CASRSRQGSNQPQHF. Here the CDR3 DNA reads TGTGCCAGCAGAAGCCGACAGGGAAGCAATCAGCCCCAGCATTTT.

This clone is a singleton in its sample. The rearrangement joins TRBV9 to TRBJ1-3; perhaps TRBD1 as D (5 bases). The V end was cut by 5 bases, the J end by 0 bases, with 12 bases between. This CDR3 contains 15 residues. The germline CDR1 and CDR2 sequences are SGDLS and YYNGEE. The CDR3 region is CASRPTGTSGNTIYF. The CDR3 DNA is TGTGCCAGCAGACCCACCGGGACCTCTGGAAACACCATATATTTT.

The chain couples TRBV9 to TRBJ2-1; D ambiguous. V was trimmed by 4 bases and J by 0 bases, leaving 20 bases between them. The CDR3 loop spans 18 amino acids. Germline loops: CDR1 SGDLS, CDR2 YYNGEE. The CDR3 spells CASSPRPLRIGSYNEQFF. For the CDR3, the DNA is TGTGCCAGCAGCCCAAGGCCACTTCGGATAGGCTCCTACAATGAGCAGTTCTTC.

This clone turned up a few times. The CDR3 bases are TGTGCCAGCACCTTAGGCGTGACGGGGGGCACCTTGGAGCAGTACTTC. It is translated as CASTLGVTGGTLEQYF. The V and J genes are TRBV2 and TRBJ2-7, with a weak D call TRBD2 (7 bases). The CDR3 totals 16 residues. Per germline, CDR1 SNHLY and CDR2 FYNNEI. The V and J ends lost 7 bases and 7 bases respectively, with 26 bases between them. Combining the CDR3 with reference TRBV2 and TRBJ2-7 gives the whole variable domain EPEVTQTPSHQVTQMGQEVILRCVPISNHLYFYWYRQILGQKVEFLVSFYNNEISEKSEIFDDQFSVERPDGSNFTLKIRSTKLEDSAMYFCASTLGVTGGTLEQYFGPGTRLTVT.

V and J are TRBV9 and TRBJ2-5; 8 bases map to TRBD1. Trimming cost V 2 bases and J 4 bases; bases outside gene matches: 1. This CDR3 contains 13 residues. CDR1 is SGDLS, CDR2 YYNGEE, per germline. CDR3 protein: CASSVGQGETQYF. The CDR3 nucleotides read TGTGCCAGCAGCGTTGGACAGGGAGAGACCCAGTACTTC.

The CDR3 protein is CASGTGRNTEAFF. As DNA, the CDR3 is TGTGCCAGCGGGACAGGGAGAAACACTGAAGCTTTCTTT. This chain uses TRBV6-6 with TRBJ1-1; TRBD1 agrees at 9 bases. This CDR3 is 13 amino acids long. V lost 8 bases, J lost 2 bases, and 3 bases stayed unmatched. Looked up from germline, CDR1 is MNHNY and CDR2 is SVGAGI (reference sequence).

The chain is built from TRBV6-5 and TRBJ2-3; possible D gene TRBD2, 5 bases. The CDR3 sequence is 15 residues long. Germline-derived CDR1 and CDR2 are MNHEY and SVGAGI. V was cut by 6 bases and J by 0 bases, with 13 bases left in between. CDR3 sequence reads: CASSKPGISTDTQYF. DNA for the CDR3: TGTGCCAGCAGCAAACCCGGGATTAGCACAGATACGCAGTATTTT.

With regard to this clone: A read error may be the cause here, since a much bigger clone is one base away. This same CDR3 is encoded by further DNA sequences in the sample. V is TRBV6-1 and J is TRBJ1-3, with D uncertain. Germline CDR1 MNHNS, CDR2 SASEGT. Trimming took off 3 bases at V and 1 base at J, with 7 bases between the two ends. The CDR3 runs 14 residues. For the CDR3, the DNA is TGTGCCAGCAGTGATGGGGTTTCTGGAAACACCATATATTTT. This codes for CASSDGVSGNTIYF.

CDR3 in amino acids: CASSRDLGLAGLVCFF. DNA for the CDR3: TGTGCCAGCAGTAGGGACTTAGGACTAGCGGGGTTAGTTTGCTTCTTC. The V gene is TRBV6-7, the J gene TRBJ2-1, with 12 positions matching TRBD2. TRBV6-7 is marked as an open reading frame, function uncertain. The CDR3 sequence is 16 residues long. V was pared by 5 bases and J by 16 bases, with 18 bases of the junction left unmatched.

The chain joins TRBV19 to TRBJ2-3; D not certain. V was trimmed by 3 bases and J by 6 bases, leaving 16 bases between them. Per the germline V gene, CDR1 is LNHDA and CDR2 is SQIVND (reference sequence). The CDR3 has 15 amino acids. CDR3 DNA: TGTGCCAGTAGTATCTCAAGACAAATCCGGGATACGCAGTATTTT. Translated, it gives CASSISRQIRDTQYF.

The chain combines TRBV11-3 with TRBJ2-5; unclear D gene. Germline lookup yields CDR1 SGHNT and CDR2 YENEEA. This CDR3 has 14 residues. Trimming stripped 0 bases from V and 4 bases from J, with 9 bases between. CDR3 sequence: CASSLEMGSETQYF. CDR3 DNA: TGTGCCAGCAGCTTAGAGATGGGTTCAGAGACCCAGTACTTC.